The rows below give T cell receptor beta chains drawn from one sample of a study of blood T cells in healthy people across ages. Each CDR3 protein gets one entry after TCRdb re-called the 5' RACE reads with MiXCR. This table holds 600,000 to 850,000 distinct CDR3 sequences, 35% to 45% found once. The sequencing input was blood. Receptors originate from a woman in her sixties in good health. Both conserved end residues are part of each CDR3. A D gene is named only where the DNA matches it firmly. Clone size is shown for a subset of rows, as once, few, many or a class of expanded clone.

D gene,V gene,clone size,J gene,CDR3 DNA,CDR3 protein
NA,TRBV19,NA,TRBJ2-7,TGTGCCAGTAGTATAAGGACCAGAGGCAATGAGCAGTACTTC,CASSIRTRGNEQYF
NA,TRBV20-1,few,TRBJ2-1,TGCAGTGCTCGATCGGGGTCCCACGGGAATGAGCAGTTCTTC,CSARSGSHGNEQFF
NA,TRBV6-5,NA,TRBJ2-7,TGTGCCAGCAGGTACGCCGGGACATCTGAGTTCGAGCAGTACTTC,CASRYAGTSEFEQYF
NA,TRBV28,NA,TRBJ1-1,TGTGCCAGCACACTAATATCGAACACTGAAGCTTTCTTT,CASTLISNTEAFF
NA,TRBV4-2,NA,TRBJ1-4,TGTGCCAGCAGCCAAGCCGGAGCAGGTATTAATGAAAAACTGTTTTTT,CASSQAGAGINEKLFF
NA,TRBV3-1,NA,TRBJ2-1,TGTGCCAGCACCAACCCGGGGAAAGGGGGGTGGGATGAGCAGTTCTTC,CASTNPGKGGWDEQFF
TRBD1,TRBV3-1,NA,TRBJ1-1,TGTGCCAGCAGCCAAGAGGGACAGACCATGAACACTGAAGCTTTCTTT,CASSQEGQTMNTEAFF
TRBD2,TRBV5-1,once,TRBJ2-7,TGCGCCAGCAGCTTGTTTACTAGCGGTACCTACGAGCAGTACTTC,CASSLFTSGTYEQYF
NA,TRBV20-1,NA,TRBJ2-7,TGCAGTGCTGGGGACCCTCTCGAGCAGTACTTC,CSAGDPLEQYF
TRBD2,TRBV5-1,few,TRBJ2-1,TGCGCCAGCAGCTTGGTGGGGCTAGCGGGGGACAATGAGCAGTTCTTC,CASSLVGLAGDNEQFF
NA,TRBV20-1,NA,TRBJ1-2,TGCAGTGCTGGAAGGTCGGATGGCTACACCTTC,CSAGRSDGYTF
NA,TRBV7-8,few,TRBJ2-1,TGTGCCAGCAGCTTAGACCCTTTAGGGGCGGGGGCTTACAATGAGCAGTTCTTC,CASSLDPLGAGAYNEQFF
TRBD1,TRBV18,once,TRBJ2-5,TGTGCCAGCTCACCCCCAGGGGGCAAAGAGACCCAGTACTTC,CASSPPGGKETQYF
TRBD1,TRBV3-1,NA,TRBJ2-7,TGTGCCAGCAGCCCCTGGACAGGGGGCCTCTACGAGCAGTACTTC,CASSPWTGGLYEQYF
TRBD2,TRBV27,NA,TRBJ2-1,TGTGCCAGCACCTTTAGCGGGAGAACCTACAATGAGCAGTTCTTC,CASTFSGRTYNEQFF
TRBD2,TRBV10-3,many,TRBJ2-1,TGTGCCATCAGTAACCTAGCGGACTCCTACAATGAGCAGTTCTTC,CAISNLADSYNEQFF
TRBD1,TRBV15,NA,TRBJ2-7,TGTGCCACCGCGAACCGGGACAGGAATCCCTACGAGCAGTACTTC,CATANRDRNPYEQYF
NA,TRBV11-1,few,TRBJ2-6,TGTGCCAGCAGCCCCCGCGCAGGGAGTACTGGGGCCAACGTCCTGACTTTC,CASSPRAGSTGANVLTF
NA,TRBV6-2/TRBV6-3,NA,TRBJ2-5,TGTGCCAGCAGTTACCCGACGGAAGAGACCCGGTACTTC,CASSYPTEETRYF
TRBD1,TRBV20-1,NA,TRBJ2-5,TGCAGTGCTATCTTCCCGAGGACAGGGGAGTTAGAGACCCAGTACTTC,CSAIFPRTGELETQYF
TRBD2,TRBV4-1,NA,TRBJ2-5,TGCGCCAGCAGCCAACAGGGACTAGCGGGGTACAATGAGCAGTACTTC,CASSQQGLAGYNEQYF
TRBD1,TRBV6-5,NA,TRBJ1-2,TGTGCCAGCAGTTACGAAGGGACAGGGGGGTTGTTTGGCTACACCTTC,CASSYEGTGGLFGYTF
TRBD1,TRBV28,NA,TRBJ2-1,TGTGCCTGCAGTCCCGGGACAGGGTGGACTGAGCAGTTCTTC,CACSPGTGWTEQFF
NA,TRBV12-3/TRBV12-4,NA,TRBJ2-3,TGTGCCAGCAGTTTTGCGGGAACGAGCACAGATACGCAGTATTTT,CASSFAGTSTDTQYF
NA,TRBV7-2,NA,TRBJ1-5,TGTGCCAGCAGCTCTTGGGAGGCTCAGCCCCAGCATTTT,CASSSWEAQPQHF
NA,TRBV3-1,NA,TRBJ2-5,TGTGCCAGCAGCCAAGTCGAGGGGGAGACCCAGTACTTC,CASSQVEGETQYF
TRBD1,TRBV20-1,NA,TRBJ1-1,TGCAGTGCTCCCCGGACAGGAACGAACACTGAAGCTTTCTTT,CSAPRTGTNTEAFF
NA,TRBV20-1,NA,TRBJ1-6,TGCAGTGCGGGGGGGAACTGGGTGTTTGACTCACCCCTCCACTTT,CSAGGNWVFDSPLHF
NA,TRBV7-8,NA,TRBJ2-5,TGTGCCAGCAGCTTAGTGCTCGGAGGGCCCAATGAGCAGTACTTC,CASSLVLGGPNEQYF
TRBD2,TRBV20-1,NA,TRBJ2-1,TGCAGTGCTAGAGTTAGCGGGAGTAATATCGATGAGCAGTTCTTC,CSARVSGSNIDEQFF
TRBD1,TRBV2,few,TRBJ1-1,TGTGCCAGCAGTGCGAAGGGGGACAGTTCTGAAGCTTTCTTT,CASSAKGDSSEAFF
NA,TRBV7-9,few,TRBJ2-7,TGTGCCAGCAGCTTCGAGGGGCCCTACGAGCAGTACTTC,CASSFEGPYEQYF
NA,TRBV11-2,NA,TRBJ2-7,TGTGCCAGCAGCACAGTGGGGCAGGGGACCCCCTACGAGCAGTACTTC,CASSTVGQGTPYEQYF
TRBD1,TRBV29-1,few,TRBJ1-3,TGCAGCGTTGGGGATACAGGGGGCGCGTGGGGAAACACCATATATTTT,CSVGDTGGAWGNTIYF
NA,TRBV6-5,NA,TRBJ2-7,TGTGCCAGCAGTGCCGGGGTAGCGAATGAGCAGTACTTC,CASSAGVANEQYF
TRBD1,TRBV4-3,NA,TRBJ2-5,TGCGCCAGCAGCCAACAGACAGGGGGCGAAGAGACCCAGTACTTC,CASSQQTGGEETQYF
NA,TRBV30,NA,TRBJ2-1,TGTGCCTGGAGTGTGCAATTCGGGGAGCAGTTCTTC,CAWSVQFGEQFF
NA,TRBV9,NA,TRBJ1-1,TGTGCCAGCAGCGTAGAGGGCACTGAAGCTTTCTTT,CASSVEGTEAFF
NA,TRBV9,NA,TRBJ1-5,TGTGCCAGCAGCGTCGCCGACAACCCCAATCAGCCCCAGCATTTT,CASSVADNPNQPQHF
NA,TRBV5-6,NA,TRBJ2-5,TGTGCCAGCAGCTTGGAGCATTTGCCGGGGACCCAGTACTTC,CASSLEHLPGTQYF
NA,TRBV5-1,few,TRBJ2-1,TGCGCCAGCAGCCAACCCGGGACTCTCTACAATGAGCAGTTCTTC,CASSQPGTLYNEQFF
NA,TRBV7-2,NA,TRBJ2-3,TGTGCCAGCTTGGGGGGGCCTGGAGAGACGCAGTATTTT,CASLGGPGETQYF
TRBD2,TRBV9,few,TRBJ2-7,TGTGCCAGCAGCGATTCTGGACTAGACTACGAGCAGTACTTC,CASSDSGLDYEQYF
NA,TRBV7-2,NA,TRBJ1-2,TGTGCCAGCATCGAGGAGAGTGAATGGGGGCCGGGTGGCTACACCTTC,CASIEESEWGPGGYTF
NA,TRBV29-1,few,TRBJ2-5,TGCAGCGTTGAAGGGGACGGAGAGACCCAGTACTTC,CSVEGDGETQYF
NA,TRBV20-1,few,TRBJ1-1,TGCAGTGCTAGAGACTCCTGGGGAACTGAAGCTTTCTTT,CSARDSWGTEAFF
TRBD1,TRBV7-9,few,TRBJ1-1,TGTGCCAGCAGCGACCGGACAGGCCCGAACACTGAAGCTTTCTTT,CASSDRTGPNTEAFF
NA,TRBV11-2,NA,TRBJ2-7,TGCGCCTGCAGCCAACGAACTTCCTACGAGCAGTACTTC,CACSQRTSYEQYF
NA,TRBV15,few,TRBJ2-7,TGTGCCACCAGCAGAGATGGAGGGGGTGGTCTCTACGAGCAGTACTTC,CATSRDGGGGLYEQYF
NA,TRBV20-1,few,TRBJ1-2,TGCAGTGCTTCGACAGTTAACTATGGCTACACCTTC,CSASTVNYGYTF
NA,TRBV12-3/TRBV12-4,few,TRBJ1-1,TGTGCCAGCCAAATGGATAGGAGTGGGACTGAAGCTTTCTTT,CASQMDRSGTEAFF
NA,TRBV20-1,few,TRBJ1-2,TGCAGTGCCCCCCCGGGAGACTATGGCTACACCTTC,CSAPPGDYGYTF
NA,TRBV5-1,once,TRBJ2-7,TGCGCCAGCAGCTTGGGAGACGGCCTCTACGAGCAGTACTTC,CASSLGDGLYEQYF
NA,TRBV10-3,NA,TRBJ1-2,TGTGCCATCAGTGAGATGGGGGCTCGAGGCTACACCTTC,CAISEMGARGYTF
TRBD2,TRBV5-1,NA,TRBJ2-6,TGCGCCAGCAGCTTACCGGGACTAGCGGGAGCTGGGGCCAACGTCCTGACTTTC,CASSLPGLAGAGANVLTF